A single T cell receptor (beta chain) is shown here with its context. Its antigen is currently unknown. These data come from a study of T cell responses to AZD1222 COVID-19 vaccine. Notes on the study in general: Only six people who got AZD1222 tested seropositive at baseline.

CDR3 length equals 15 residues. Germline V CDR1 and CDR2: SGHRS, YFSETQ. V lost 5 bases to trimming and J lost 0 bases, with 15 bases between them. Clones were read by immunoSEQ multiplex PCR, and TCRdb kept only the in-frame ones, dropping some. Of some 110,000 clones in the sample, over 75% were seen once. The chain has TRBV5-1 and TRBJ2-7; possible D gene TRBD2, 6 bases. The TCR sequence derives from an adult in good health. Sequences were derived from peripheral blood, sampled on day 0 of AZD1222 vaccination. CDR3 amino acids: CASRHTASDSYEQYF. In DNA form, the CDR3 reads TGCGCCAGCAGACATACTGCTAGCGACTCCTACGAGCAGTACTTC.